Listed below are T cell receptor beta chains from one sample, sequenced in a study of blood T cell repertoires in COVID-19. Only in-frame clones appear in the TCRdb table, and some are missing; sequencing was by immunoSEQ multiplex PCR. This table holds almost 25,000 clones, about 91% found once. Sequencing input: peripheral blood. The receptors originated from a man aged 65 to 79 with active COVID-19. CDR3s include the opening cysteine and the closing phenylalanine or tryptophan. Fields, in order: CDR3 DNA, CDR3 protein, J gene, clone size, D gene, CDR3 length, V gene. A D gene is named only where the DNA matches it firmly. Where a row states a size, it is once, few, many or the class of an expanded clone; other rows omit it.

TGCGCCAGCAGCCAAGCGCTCGGGACTAGCGGGAGCGATGAGCAGTTCTTC | CASSQALGTSGSDEQFF | TRBJ2-1 | . | TRBD2 | 17 | TRBV4-3
TGCGCCAGCAGCCAGGGCTCCGGAGGGTCCTCCTACAATGAGCAGTTCTTC | CASSQGSGGSSYNEQFF | TRBJ2-1 | . | . | 17 | TRBV4-1
TGCGCCAGCAGCCAAGTTGGGCGGGACCGACGGGCCGGGGAGCTGTTTTTT | CASSQVGRDRRAGELFF | TRBJ2-2 | . | . | 17 | TRBV4-1
TGTGCCAGCACCATATACGGGTACGTCAATAGCAATCAGCCCCAGCATTTT | CASTIYGYVNSNQPQHF | TRBJ1-5 | . | . | 17 | TRBV28
TGTGCCAGCAGCTTGGTGGCTAGCGGGGGGGTAAAGACCCAGTACTTC | CASSLVASGGVKTQYF | TRBJ2-5 | once | TRBD2 | 16 | TRBV5-6
TGTGCCAGCAGTTTAGGGGGGGGCAATGAGCAGTTCTTC | CASSLGGGNEQFF | TRBJ2-1 | . | TRBD2 | 13 | TRBV27
TGTGCCAGCAGTTACTCGGGAGCGGGGGGAAAAGAGACCCAGTACTTC | CASSYSGAGGKETQYF | TRBJ2-5 | . | TRBD2 | 16 | TRBV6-2/TRBV6-3
TGTGCCAGCAGCGCACAGGGGGCCAGCGACTATGGCTACACCTTC | CASSAQGASDYGYTF | TRBJ1-2 | once | TRBD1 | 15 | TRBV9
TGTGCCAGCAGCTTCCAACCTACTTACAATGAGCAGTTCTTC | CASSFQPTYNEQFF | TRBJ2-1 | . | . | 14 | TRBV11-2
TGTGCCAGTAGTACGGACAGGGGTATCATTAGCAATCAGCCCCAGCATTTT | CASSTDRGIISNQPQHF | TRBJ1-5 | . | TRBD1 | 17 | TRBV19
TGCAGCGTCCGACAGGGTCTCAATCAGCCCCAGCATTTT | CSVRQGLNQPQHF | TRBJ1-5 | . | TRBD1 | 13 | TRBV29-1
TGTGCCAGCAGTTACTCGAACAGGGGTAATCAGCCCCAGCATTTT | CASSYSNRGNQPQHF | TRBJ1-5 | . | TRBD1 | 15 | TRBV6-5
TGCGCCAGCAGCCGCAGCAATTCCGGGACAGGGATCCCCGAGCAGTACTTC | CASSRSNSGTGIPEQYF | TRBJ2-7 | . | TRBD1 | 17 | TRBV5-1
TGTGCCAGCAGCTCTAGCGGGAGGACGGACAATGAGCAGTTCTTC | CASSSSGRTDNEQFF | TRBJ2-1 | . | TRBD2 | 15 | TRBV5-4
TGTGCCAGCAGTGGCGGGGCGGGGGCTTATAATGAGCAGTTCTTC | CASSGGAGAYNEQFF | TRBJ2-1 | . | . | 15 | TRBV28
TGTGCCAGCAGCCCATCAACCGGAGCGGCGAACACCGGGGAGCTGTTTTTT | CASSPSTGAANTGELFF | TRBJ2-2 | . | . | 17 | TRBV7-3
TGTGCCAGCAGCGGAGGCGGGGGGGCCTATGGCTACACCTTC | CASSGGGGAYGYTF | TRBJ1-2 | . | . | 14 | TRBV7-2
TGTGCCAGCAGCCACGACAGGGGTGGAGGGGAGCTGTTTTTT | CASSHDRGGGELFF | TRBJ2-2 | once | TRBD1 | 14 | TRBV7-2
TGTGCCAGCAGCCAAGCGGGGGGGGTGCAGTTCTTC | CASSQAGGVQFF | TRBJ2-1 | . | TRBD2 | 12 | TRBV3-1/TRBV3-2
TGTGCCAGCAGCCCCACCCCCAGGGCTGGGTATACACCCCTCCACTTT | CASSPTPRAGYTPLHF | TRBJ1-6 | . | . | 16 | TRBV7-9
TGTGCCGGGCTTCATTTCACTGAAGCTTTCTTT | CAGLHFTEAFF | TRBJ1-1 | . | . | 11 | TRBV30
TGTGCCAGCAGTTTTCGACAGGGCGCGTCCTATGGCTACACCTTC | CASSFRQGASYGYTF | TRBJ1-2 | . | TRBD1 | 15 | TRBV6-6
TGTGCCAGCAGTTACTCGAAACTAGCGGGAATGTACGAGCAGTACTTC | CASSYSKLAGMYEQYF | TRBJ2-7 | . | TRBD2 | 16 | TRBV6-2/TRBV6-3
TGTGCCAGCAGCTCGGGAAGGACGGGAATTTGCACCTTC | CASSSGRTGICTF | TRBJ1-2 | . | . | 13 | TRBV11-3
TGTGCCAGCAGCTTAGACAGGCGCGGAGGCTACACCTTC | CASSLDRRGGYTF | TRBJ1-2 | few | . | 13 | TRBV5-4
TGTGCCTGGAGTGTACGGGTCCTCCCGTCCAGCTCTGGAAACACCATATATTTT | CAWSVRVLPSSSGNTIYF | TRBJ1-3 | . | . | 18 | TRBV30
TGTGCCAGCAGCTTAATTGGGCGGGCCGCCCGATTCATGAACACTGAAGCTTTCTTT | CASSLIGRAARFMNTEAFF | TRBJ1-1 | . | . | 19 | TRBV7-2
TGTGCCAGCAGTGTTTCCGGGACAGGGGGGTACTTC | CASSVSGTGGYF | TRBJ2-5 | few | TRBD1 | 12 | TRBV2
TGTGCCAGCAGCACAGCGGGCGTGACAGGGAAATCTGAAGCTTTCTTT | CASSTAGVTGKSEAFF | TRBJ1-1 | . | TRBD1 | 16 | TRBV11-2
TGTGCCAGCAGTTTCACTGGACAGGGGAGCTACGAGCAGTACTTC | CASSFTGQGSYEQYF | TRBJ2-7 | . | TRBD1 | 15 | TRBV28
TGTGCCAGCAGAAGACAGGTAAATCAGCCCCAGCATTTT | CASRRQVNQPQHF | TRBJ1-5 | once | . | 13 | TRBV6-5
TGTGCCAGCAGTGATAGCGGGAGGGCAACCAAAAACATTCAGTACTTC | CASSDSGRATKNIQYF | TRBJ2-4 | . | TRBD2 | 16 | TRBV6-1
TGTGCCAGCACCACGGGGGCTGGAAACACCATATATTTT | CASTTGAGNTIYF | TRBJ1-3 | once | . | 13 | TRBV9
TGTGCCAGCAGTTTGTCGACAGGGGAGTATGGCTACACCTTC | CASSLSTGEYGYTF | TRBJ1-2 | . | TRBD1 | 14 | TRBV28
TGTGCCAGCAGCCGCGGGACTAGCGGTTTCCAAGAGACCCAGTACTTC | CASSRGTSGFQETQYF | TRBJ2-5 | . | TRBD2 | 16 | TRBV4-2
TGTGCCAGCATTGGGACAGGGCTGAGAAGCACAGATACGCAGTATTTT | CASIGTGLRSTDTQYF | TRBJ2-3 | . | TRBD1 | 16 | TRBV7-9
TGTGCCAGCAGCACAGGGGACGGCTATAATTCACCCCTCCACTTT | CASSTGDGYNSPLHF | TRBJ1-6 | . | TRBD1 | 15 | TRBV9
TGTGCCAGCAAACGACAGGGTACGAACACTGAAGCTTTCTTT | CASKRQGTNTEAFF | TRBJ1-1 | . | TRBD1 | 14 | TRBV19
TGTGCCAGCAGCCCCGAATCCGGGATTACTAACTATGGCTACACCTTC | CASSPESGITNYGYTF | TRBJ1-2 | . | . | 16 | TRBV7-2
TGTGCCAGCAGTTCGGACAGGGGGTTCACTGAAGCTTTCTTT | CASSSDRGFTEAFF | TRBJ1-1 | . | TRBD1 | 14 | TRBV6-5